One TCR beta chain is described in this entry. Its antigen is unidentified. CDR1 and CDR2 from the germline V gene are LGHNA and YNFKEQ. The ends were cut back, 0 bases at V and 0 bases at J, with 4 bases in the middle. This CDR3 has 14 residues. The data stem from a study of relationships among human T cell subsets. Study results and limitations: Over 55% of CD8+ cytotoxic sequences came from clones with over 100 reads. Th1, Th2 and regulatory subsets overlapped substantially in CDR3 sequences. T cell counts were not recorded for a couple of pan T samples.

TCR alpha and beta CDR3s were amplified from mRNA by semiquantitative ARM-PCR. Exponential amplification used communal superprimers after tagged nested gene-specific primers in ARM-PCR. TCRdb reanalysed the multiplex PCR reads using MiXCR and keeps one entry per CDR3 protein. The sample carries some 16,000 distinct CDR3 sequences, about three fifths recorded once. This TCR was sampled from a man aged 35-49 years in good health. Sequences were obtained from total T cells sorted from blood. The chain has TRBV4-2 and TRBJ2-3; the D is unclear. CDR3 bases: TGTGCCAGCAGCCAAGAATGGAGCACAGATACGCAGTATTTT. Protein: CASSQEWSTDTQYF.